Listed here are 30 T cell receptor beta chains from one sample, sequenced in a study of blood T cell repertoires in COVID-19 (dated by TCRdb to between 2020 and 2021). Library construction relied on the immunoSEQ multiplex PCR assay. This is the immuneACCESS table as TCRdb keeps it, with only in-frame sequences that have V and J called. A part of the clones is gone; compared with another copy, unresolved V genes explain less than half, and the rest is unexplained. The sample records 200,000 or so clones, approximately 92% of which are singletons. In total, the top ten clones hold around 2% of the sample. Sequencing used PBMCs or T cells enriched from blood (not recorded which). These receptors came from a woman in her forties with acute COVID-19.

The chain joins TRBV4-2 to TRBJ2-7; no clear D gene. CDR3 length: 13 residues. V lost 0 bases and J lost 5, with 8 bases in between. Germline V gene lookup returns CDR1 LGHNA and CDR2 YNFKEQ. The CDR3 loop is CASSQDLQDEQYF. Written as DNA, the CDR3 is TGTGCCAGCAGCCAAGATCTCCAGGACGAGCAGTACTTC.

The CDR3 loop is CASSFGTGDEKLFF. CDR3 nucleotide sequence: TGCGCCAGCAGCTTTGGGACAGGGGATGAAAAACTGTTTTTT. This chain joins TRBV5-1 and TRBJ1-4; 10 bases are shared with TRBD1. This CDR3 is 14 amino acids long. In germline, CDR1 is SGHRS, CDR2 YFSETQ. V lost 2 bases to trimming and J lost 6 bases; unmatched junction nucleotides: 1.

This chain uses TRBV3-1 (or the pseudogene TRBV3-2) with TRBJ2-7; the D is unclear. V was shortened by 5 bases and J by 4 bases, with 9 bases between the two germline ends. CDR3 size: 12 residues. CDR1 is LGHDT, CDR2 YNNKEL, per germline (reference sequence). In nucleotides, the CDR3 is TGTGCCAGCAGCGCGTTCTATTACGAGCAGTACTTC. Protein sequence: CASSAFYYEQYF.

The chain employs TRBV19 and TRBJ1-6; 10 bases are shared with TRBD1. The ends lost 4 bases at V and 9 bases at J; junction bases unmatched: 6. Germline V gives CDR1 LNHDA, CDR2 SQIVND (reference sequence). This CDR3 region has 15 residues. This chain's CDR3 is CASSTQTGGTSPLHF. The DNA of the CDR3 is TGTGCCAGTAGTACCCAGACAGGGGGCACTTCACCCCTCCACTTT.

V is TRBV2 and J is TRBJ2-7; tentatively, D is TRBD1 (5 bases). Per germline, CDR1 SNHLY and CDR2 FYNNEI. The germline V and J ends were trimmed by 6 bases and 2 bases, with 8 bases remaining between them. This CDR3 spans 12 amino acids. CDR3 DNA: TGTGCCAGCAGGGGGCTAGCCTACGAGCAGTACTTC. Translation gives CASRGLAYEQYF.

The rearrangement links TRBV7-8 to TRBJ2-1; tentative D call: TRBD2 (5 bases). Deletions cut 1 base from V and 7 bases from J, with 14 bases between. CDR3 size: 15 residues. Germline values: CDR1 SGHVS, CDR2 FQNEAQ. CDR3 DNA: TGTGCCAGCAGCTTAGAGCTGTTAGCGAGGAATGAGCAGTTCTTC. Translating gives CASSLELLARNEQFF.

DNA of the CDR3: TGTGCCAGCAGTGATCCCCGGGGCAATCAGCCCCAGCATTTT. Its protein product is CASSDPRGNQPQHF. V usage is TRBV25-1 and J usage is TRBJ1-5, with D uncertain. The germline V gene encodes CDR1 MGHDK and CDR2 SYGVNS. There are 14 residues in the CDR3. The V end lost 3 bases, the J end lost 2 bases, and 8 bases lay between the germline ends.

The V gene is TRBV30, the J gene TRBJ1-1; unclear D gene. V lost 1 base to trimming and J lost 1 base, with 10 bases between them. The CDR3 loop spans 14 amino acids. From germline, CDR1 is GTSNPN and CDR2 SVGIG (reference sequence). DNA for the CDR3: TGTGCCTGGAGTGCCATATGGGCGAACACTGAAGCTTTCTTT. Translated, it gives CAWSAIWANTEAFF.

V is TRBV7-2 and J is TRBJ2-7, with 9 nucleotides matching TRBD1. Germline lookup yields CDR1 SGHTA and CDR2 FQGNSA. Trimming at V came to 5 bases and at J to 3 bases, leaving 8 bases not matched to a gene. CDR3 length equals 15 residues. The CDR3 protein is CASSQRTGANYEQYF. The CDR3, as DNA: TGTGCCAGCAGCCAACGGACAGGGGCGAACTACGAGCAGTACTTC.

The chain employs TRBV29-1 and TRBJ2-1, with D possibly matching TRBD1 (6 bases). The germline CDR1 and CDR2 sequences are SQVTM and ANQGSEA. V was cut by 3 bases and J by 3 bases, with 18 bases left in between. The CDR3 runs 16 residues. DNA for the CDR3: TGCAGCGTTGAGCCGGATACAGGGCCCATCTACAATGAGCAGTTCTTC. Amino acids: CSVEPDTGPIYNEQFF.

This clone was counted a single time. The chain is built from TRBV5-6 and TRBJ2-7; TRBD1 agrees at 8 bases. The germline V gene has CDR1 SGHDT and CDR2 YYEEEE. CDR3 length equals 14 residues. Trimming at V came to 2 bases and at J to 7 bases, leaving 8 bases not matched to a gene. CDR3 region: CASSFRTGLYEQYF. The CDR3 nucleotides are TGTGCCAGCAGCTTCAGGACAGGGTTATATGAGCAGTACTTC.

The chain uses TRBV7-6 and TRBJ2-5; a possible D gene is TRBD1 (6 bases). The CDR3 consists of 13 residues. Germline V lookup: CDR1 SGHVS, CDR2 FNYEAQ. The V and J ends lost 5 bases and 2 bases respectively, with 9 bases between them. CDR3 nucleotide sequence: TGTGCCAGCAGCGGCACAGGGCAAGAGACCCAGTACTTC. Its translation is CASSGTGQETQYF.

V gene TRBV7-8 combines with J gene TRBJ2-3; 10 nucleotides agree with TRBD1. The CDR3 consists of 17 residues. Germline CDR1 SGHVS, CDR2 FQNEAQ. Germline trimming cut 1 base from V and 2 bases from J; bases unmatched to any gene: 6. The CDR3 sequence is CASSLGGTGVFTDTQYF. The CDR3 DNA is TGTGCCAGCAGCTTAGGGGGGACAGGGGTTTTCACAGATACGCAGTATTTT.

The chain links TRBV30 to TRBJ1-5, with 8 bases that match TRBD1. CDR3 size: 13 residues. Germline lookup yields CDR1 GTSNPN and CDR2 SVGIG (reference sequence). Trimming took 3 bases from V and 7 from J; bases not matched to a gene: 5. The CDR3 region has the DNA TGTGCCTGGAGCACAGGGGGAGGGCAGCCCCAGCATTTT. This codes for CAWSTGGGQPQHF.

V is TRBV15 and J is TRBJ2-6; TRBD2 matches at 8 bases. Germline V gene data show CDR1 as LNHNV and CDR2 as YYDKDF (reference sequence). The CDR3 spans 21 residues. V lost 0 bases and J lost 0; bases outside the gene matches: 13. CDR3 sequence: CATSRDRQALAGPSGANVLTF. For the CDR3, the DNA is TGTGCCACCAGCAGAGATAGGCAAGCTCTAGCGGGCCCCTCTGGGGCCAACGTCCTGACTTTC.

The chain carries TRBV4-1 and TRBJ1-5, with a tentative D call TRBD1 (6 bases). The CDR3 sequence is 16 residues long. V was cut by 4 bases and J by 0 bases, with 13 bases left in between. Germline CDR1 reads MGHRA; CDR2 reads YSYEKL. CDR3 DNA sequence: TGCGCCAGCAGCCCCCGGGACAATTATAGCAATCAGCCCCAGCATTTT. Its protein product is CASSPRDNYSNQPQHF.

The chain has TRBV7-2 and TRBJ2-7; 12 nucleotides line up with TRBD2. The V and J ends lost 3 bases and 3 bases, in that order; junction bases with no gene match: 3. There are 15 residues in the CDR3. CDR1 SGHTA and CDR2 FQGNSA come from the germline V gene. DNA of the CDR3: TGTGCCAGCAGCTTCCAGACTAGCGGGGGCTACGAGCAGTACTTC. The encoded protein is CASSFQTSGGYEQYF.

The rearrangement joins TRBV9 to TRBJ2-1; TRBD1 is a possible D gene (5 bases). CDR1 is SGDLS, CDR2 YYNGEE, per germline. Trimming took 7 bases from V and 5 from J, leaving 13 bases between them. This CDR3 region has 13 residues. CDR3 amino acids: CASQGESHNEQFF. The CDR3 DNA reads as TGTGCCAGCCAGGGTGAGTCCCACAATGAGCAGTTCTTC.

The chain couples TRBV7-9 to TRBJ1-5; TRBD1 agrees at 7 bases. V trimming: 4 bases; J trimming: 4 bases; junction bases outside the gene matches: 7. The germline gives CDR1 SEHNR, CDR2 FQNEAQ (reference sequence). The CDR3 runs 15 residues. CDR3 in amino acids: CASSSDRDRNQPQHF. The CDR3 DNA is TGTGCCAGCAGCTCGGACCGGGACAGAAATCAGCCCCAGCATTTT.

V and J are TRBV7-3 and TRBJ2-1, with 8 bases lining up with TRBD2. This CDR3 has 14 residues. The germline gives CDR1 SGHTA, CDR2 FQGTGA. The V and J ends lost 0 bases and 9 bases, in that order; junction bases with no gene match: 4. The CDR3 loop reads CASSLTRLATEQFF. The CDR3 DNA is TGTGCCAGCAGCTTAACGAGACTAGCGACTGAGCAGTTCTTC.

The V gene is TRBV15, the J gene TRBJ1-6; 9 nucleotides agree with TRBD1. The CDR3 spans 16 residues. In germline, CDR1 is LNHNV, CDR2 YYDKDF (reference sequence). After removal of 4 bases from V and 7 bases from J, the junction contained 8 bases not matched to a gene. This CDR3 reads CATSISKGTGNSPLHF. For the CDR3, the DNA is TGTGCCACCAGCATATCTAAGGGGACAGGGAATTCACCCCTCCACTTT.

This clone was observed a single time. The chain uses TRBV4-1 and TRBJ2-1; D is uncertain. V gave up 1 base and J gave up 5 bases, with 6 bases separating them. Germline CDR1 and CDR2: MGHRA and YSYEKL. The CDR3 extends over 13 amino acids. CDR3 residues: CASSQGLNNEQFF. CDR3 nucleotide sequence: TGCGCCAGCAGCCAAGGACTTAACAATGAGCAGTTCTTC.

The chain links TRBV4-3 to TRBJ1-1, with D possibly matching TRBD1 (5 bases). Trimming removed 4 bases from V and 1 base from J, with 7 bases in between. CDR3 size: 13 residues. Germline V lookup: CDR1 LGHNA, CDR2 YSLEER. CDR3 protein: CASSRQGNTEAFF. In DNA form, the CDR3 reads TGCGCCAGCAGCCGTCAGGGGAACACTGAAGCTTTCTTT.

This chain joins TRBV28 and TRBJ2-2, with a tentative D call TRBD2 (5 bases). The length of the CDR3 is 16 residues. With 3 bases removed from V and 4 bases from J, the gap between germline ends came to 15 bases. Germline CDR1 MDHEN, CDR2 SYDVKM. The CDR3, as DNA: TGTGCCAGCAGTTTTGCGACCGGACTGTTCACCGGGGAGCTGTTTTTT. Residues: CASSFATGLFTGELFF.

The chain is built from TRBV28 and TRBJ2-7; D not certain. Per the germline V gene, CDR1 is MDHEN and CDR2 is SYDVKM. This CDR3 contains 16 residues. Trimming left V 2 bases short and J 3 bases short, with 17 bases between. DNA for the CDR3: TGTGCCAGCAGTTTAGGTCCGGTCACCGAGCACTACGAGCAGTACTTC. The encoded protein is CASSLGPVTEHYEQYF.

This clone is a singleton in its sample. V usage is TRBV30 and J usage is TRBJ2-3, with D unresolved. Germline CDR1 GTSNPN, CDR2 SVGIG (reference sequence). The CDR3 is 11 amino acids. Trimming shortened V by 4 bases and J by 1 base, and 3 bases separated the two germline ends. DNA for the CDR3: TGTGCCTGGACAGGCACAGATACGCAGTATTTT. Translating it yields CAWTGTDTQYF.

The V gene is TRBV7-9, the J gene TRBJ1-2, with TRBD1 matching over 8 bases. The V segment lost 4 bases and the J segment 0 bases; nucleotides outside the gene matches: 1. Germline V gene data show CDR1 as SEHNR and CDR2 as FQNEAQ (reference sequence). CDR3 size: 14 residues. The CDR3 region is CASSSDRANYGYTF. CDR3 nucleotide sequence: TGTGCCAGCAGCTCGGACAGGGCTAACTATGGCTACACCTTC.

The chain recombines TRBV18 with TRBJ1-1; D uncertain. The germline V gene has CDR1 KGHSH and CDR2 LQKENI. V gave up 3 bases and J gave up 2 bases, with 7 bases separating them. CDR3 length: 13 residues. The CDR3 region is CASSPSGNTEAFF. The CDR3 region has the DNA TGTGCCAGCTCACCGTCAGGTAACACTGAAGCTTTCTTT.

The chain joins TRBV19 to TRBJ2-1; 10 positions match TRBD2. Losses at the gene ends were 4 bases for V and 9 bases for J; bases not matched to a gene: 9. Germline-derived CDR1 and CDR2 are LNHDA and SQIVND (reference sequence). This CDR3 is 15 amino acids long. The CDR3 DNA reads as TGTGCCAGTAGTACCACCGGGACTAGCGTGGCTGAGCAGTTCTTC. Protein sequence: CASSTTGTSVAEQFF.

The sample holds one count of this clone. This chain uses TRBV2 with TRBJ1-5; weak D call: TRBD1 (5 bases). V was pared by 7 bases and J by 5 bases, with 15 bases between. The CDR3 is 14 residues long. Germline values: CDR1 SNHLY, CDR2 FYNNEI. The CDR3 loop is CASNHRGGDQPQHF. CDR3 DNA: TGTGCCAGCAATCATCGGGGGGGTGATCAGCCCCAGCATTTT.